This T cell receptor beta chain is drawn from a study of CD8+ T cells in alopecia areata. General observations from the study: A large proportion of expanded lesional clones were detected persisting in scalp and blood during tofacitinib.

The table lists this clone with a few counts. Its matching antigen is unknown. RNA was extracted and reverse transcribed into cDNA as the sequencing template. This table comes from immunoSEQ multiplex PCR, and its TCRdb copy is limited to in-frame clones, with some not included. The table has 170,000 or so clones, 65% seen once. Treatment of the sample: oral pan-JAK inhibitor, 5-10 mg twice daily. The V gene's germline CDR1 is SQVTM and CDR2 ANQGSEA. With V trimmed by 6 bases and J by 11 bases, 6 bases remained unmatched. The CDR3 length is 10 residues. The chain couples TRBV29-1 to TRBJ1-1, with 7 bases matching TRBD1. This material consisted of CD4+ T cells sorted from blood, taken at week 4, from a patient treated with tofacitinib. The sequence was collected from a human donor with alopecia areata. CDR3 coding DNA: TGCAGCGTCCGGACAGGTCACGCTTTCTTT. Its protein is CSVRTGHAFF.